This T cell receptor beta chain was identified during a study of blood T cell repertoires in COVID-19. Across the whole study: Samples came from the United States, Italy and Spain, spanning acute and convalescent COVID-19. T cells, B-cell-depleted T cells, or PBMCs supplied cDNA or gDNA.

The CDR3 totals 14 residues. Deletions cut 4 bases from V and 7 bases from J, with 12 bases between. Per the germline V gene, CDR1 is SGHDT and CDR2 is YYEEEE. How the authors handled the data: It was from reference gene primer amplification that nucleated cell counts were estimated. Generated by immunoSEQ multiplex PCR, the TCRdb table keeps only in-frame clones and is missing some. D and trimming come from the DNA, and the V and J calls and clone size come from that table. The data contain about 220,000 clones, approximately 77% of them seen just once; the ten biggest clones take up approximately 4%.

Sequencing was carried out using peripheral blood. The rearrangement links TRBV5-6 to TRBJ1-6; tentatively, D is TRBD1 (5 bases). This receptor was identified in a woman of 80 years or more with acute or convalescent COVID-19. The CDR3 coding sequence is TGTGCCAGCAGCCCCGGACAAGCCAATTCACCCCTCCACTTT. Protein: CASSPGQANSPLHF. Together with reference TRBV5-6 and TRBJ1-6, the CDR3 gives the full variable domain: DAGVTQSPTHLIKTRGQQVTLRCSPKSGHDTVSWYQQALGQGPQFIFQYYEEEERQRGNFPDRFSGHQFPNYSSELNVNALLLGDSALYLCASSPGQANSPLHFGNGTRLTVT.